Below are 14 T cell receptor beta chains sequenced from a single sample in a study of blood T cell repertoires in COVID-19. The protocol was immunoSEQ multiplex PCR, while the TCRdb copy is restricted to in-frame clones and leaves out a portion. Found here are 70,000 or so clones, 90% of them singletons; the top ten hold about 8.9%. The sample consisted of peripheral blood. Receptor source: a human donor in a cohort sampled during active COVID-19.

The chain recombines TRBV18 with TRBJ1-6; D unresolved. V was shortened by 2 bases and J by 8 bases, with 13 bases between the two germline ends. The V gene's germline CDR1 is KGHSH and CDR2 LQKENI. CDR3 length: 15 amino acids. CDR3 sequence reads: CASSPGQVVDSPLHF. The CDR3 DNA is TGTGCCAGCTCACCAGGGCAGGTTGTTGATTCACCCCTCCACTTT.

The CDR3 DNA sequence: TGCGCCAGCAGCCTCCAGGACACCAGCAATCAGCCCCAGCATTTT. This translates into CASSLQDTSNQPQHF. This rearrangement joins TRBV4-1 to TRBJ1-5; D is possibly TRBD1 (5 bases). The V end lost 4 bases, the J end lost 1 base, and 11 bases lay between the germline ends. This CDR3 region has 15 residues. Germline CDR1 reads MGHRA; CDR2 reads YSYEKL.

The chain carries TRBV11-2 and TRBJ2-7; maybe TRBD1 (6 bases). V was shortened by 5 bases and J by 1 base, with 15 bases between the two germline ends. CDR1 and CDR2 from the germline V gene are SGHAT and FQNNGV. CDR3 size: 15 residues. CDR3 protein: CASSTYRADSYEQYF. In DNA form, the CDR3 reads TGTGCCAGCAGCACATACAGGGCGGATTCCTACGAGCAGTACTTC.

The genes are TRBV19 and TRBJ1-5; TRBD1 agrees at 9 bases. CDR3 size: 18 residues. The germline V gene encodes CDR1 LNHDA and CDR2 SQIVND (reference sequence). Losses at the gene ends were 3 bases for V and 2 bases for J; bases not matched to a gene: 11. DNA for the CDR3: TGTGCCAGTAGTATTAACCCTGACAGGGGGGGCGGCAATCAGCCCCAGCATTTT. Translation: CASSINPDRGGGNQPQHF.

The rearrangement joins TRBV15 to TRBJ1-2, with 9 bases fitting TRBD1. The CDR3 spans 15 residues. Germline V gene sequence: CDR1 LNHNV, CDR2 YYDKDF (reference sequence). The V gene end was trimmed by 3 bases and the J gene end by 3 bases; junction bases not matched to a gene: 5. The CDR3 region has the DNA TGTGCCACCAGCAGGACAGGGGGAATGGACTATGGCTACACCTTC. Amino acid sequence: CATSRTGGMDYGYTF.

The V gene is TRBV12-3 or TRBV12-4, the J gene TRBJ2-1, with 7 nucleotides matching TRBD2. CDR3 length: 13 residues. V shed 3 bases and J 10 bases; nucleotides not matched to a gene: 6. The CDR3 DNA sequence: TGTGCCAGCAGTTTGGGCGGGAGCCCCGAGCAGTTCTTC. It encodes CASSLGGSPEQFF.

V usage is TRBV19 and J usage is TRBJ1-3; D is undetermined. Germline V CDR1 and CDR2: LNHDA, SQIVND (reference sequence). V lost 6 bases, J lost 4 bases, and 16 bases lay in between. The CDR3 is 15 residues long. As DNA, the CDR3 is TGTGCCAGTAGCCTCGAGGCCACATTCGGAAACACCATATATTTT. It specifies CASSLEATFGNTIYF.

This chain connects TRBV28 to TRBJ2-5; no definite D call. The CDR3 is 13 residues long. Germline assignment: CDR1 MDHEN and CDR2 SYDVKM. Deletions cut 1 base from V and 3 bases from J, with 6 bases between. CDR3 sequence: CASSLFLKETQYF. The CDR3 DNA is TGTGCCAGCAGTTTATTCCTAAAAGAGACCCAGTACTTC.

The V gene is TRBV5-1, the J gene TRBJ2-3; 8 nucleotides line up with TRBD1. This CDR3 region has 14 residues. Germline-derived CDR1 and CDR2 are SGHRS and YFSETQ. J was trimmed by 3 bases and V by 2 bases; bases with no gene match: 2. The CDR3 DNA is TGCGCCAGCAGCTTCGGGACAGGAACAGATACGCAGTATTTT. Its protein product is CASSFGTGTDTQYF.

The chain joins TRBV5-4 to TRBJ1-3, with 7 bases fitting TRBD1. Unmatched junction bases numbered 2, after V lost 1 base and J lost 4 bases. CDR1 is SGHNT, CDR2 YYREEE, per germline (reference sequence). The CDR3 consists of 14 residues. CDR3 DNA sequence: TGTGCCAGCAGCTTGACAGGGGCAGGAAACACCATATATTTT. Amino acids: CASSLTGAGNTIYF. The full variable domain, its missing parts supplied by reference TRBV5-4 and TRBJ1-3, is ETGVTQSPTHLIKTRGQQVTLRCSSQSGHNTVSWYQQALGQGPQFIFQYYREEENGRGNFPPRFSGLQFPNYSSELNVNALELDDSALYLCASSLTGAGNTIYFGEGSWLTVV.

About this clone itself: This specimen includes other DNA sequences encoding the same CDR3. This CDR3 reads CASRRGSSGANVLTF. The CDR3 bases are TGTGCCAGCAGGCGAGGCAGCTCCGGGGCCAACGTCCTGACTTTC. The rearrangement links TRBV7-9 to TRBJ2-6; no firm D call. The CDR3 is 15 residues long. V shed 6 bases and J shed 4 bases, with 13 bases lying between them. Germline lookup yields CDR1 SEHNR and CDR2 FQNEAQ (reference sequence).

V and J are TRBV24-1 and TRBJ2-3; D might be TRBD2 (10 bases). CDR1 and CDR2 from the germline V gene are KGHDR and SFDVKD. The CDR3 is made up of 20 amino acids. The V end lost 0 bases, the J end lost 4 bases, and 25 bases lay between the germline ends. The DNA of the CDR3 is TGTGCCACCAGTGATTTGCCCGGACAGGGGCTAGCGGGAGTTTCAGATACGCAGTATTTT. This gives the protein CATSDLPGQGLAGVSDTQYF.

J is TRBJ2-5 and V is TRBV5-1; 9 bases line up with TRBD2. The CDR3 covers 17 residues. Germline assignment: CDR1 SGHRS and CDR2 YFSETQ. J lost 3 bases, V lost 0 bases, and 9 bases had no gene match. The CDR3 DNA sequence: TGCGCCAGCAGCTTGGCCTTGGGTAGCGGGAGTGAAGAGACCCAGTACTTC. Its protein is CASSLALGSGSEETQYF.

The chain is built from TRBV27 and TRBJ2-7; maybe TRBD2 (5 bases). The germline CDR1 and CDR2 sequences are MNHEY and SMNVEV (reference sequence). V lost 11 bases and J 6 bases, leaving 17 bases between the germline ends. The CDR3 is 12 residues long. CDR3 amino acids: CAVHGGAGEQYF. In DNA, the CDR3 is TGTGCCGTCCATGGAGGTGCCGGCGAGCAGTACTTC.